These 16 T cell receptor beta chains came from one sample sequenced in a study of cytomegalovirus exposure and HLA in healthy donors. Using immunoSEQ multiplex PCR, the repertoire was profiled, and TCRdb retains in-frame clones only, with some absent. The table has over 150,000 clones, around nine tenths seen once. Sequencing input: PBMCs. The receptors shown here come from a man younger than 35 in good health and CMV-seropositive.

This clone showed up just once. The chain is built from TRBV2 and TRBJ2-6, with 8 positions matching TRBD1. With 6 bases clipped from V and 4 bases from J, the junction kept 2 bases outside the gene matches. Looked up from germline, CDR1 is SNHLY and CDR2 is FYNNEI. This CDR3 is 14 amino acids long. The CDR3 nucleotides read TGTGCCAGCAGGACAGGGGAAGGGGCCAACGTCCTGACTTTC. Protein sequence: CASRTGEGANVLTF.

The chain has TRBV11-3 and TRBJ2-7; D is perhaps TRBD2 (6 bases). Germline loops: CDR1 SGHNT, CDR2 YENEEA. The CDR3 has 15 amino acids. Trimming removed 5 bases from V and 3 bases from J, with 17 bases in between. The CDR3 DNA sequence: TGTGCCAGCAGCCTGGGGCGGGAAGCTTACTACGAGCAGTACTTC. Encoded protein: CASSLGREAYYEQYF.

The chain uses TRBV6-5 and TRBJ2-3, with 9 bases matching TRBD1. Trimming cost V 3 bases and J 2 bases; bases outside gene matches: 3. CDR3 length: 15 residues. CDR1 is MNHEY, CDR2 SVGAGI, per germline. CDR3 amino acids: CASSYRTGVTDTQYF. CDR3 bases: TGTGCCAGCAGTTATAGGACAGGGGTCACAGATACGCAGTATTTT.

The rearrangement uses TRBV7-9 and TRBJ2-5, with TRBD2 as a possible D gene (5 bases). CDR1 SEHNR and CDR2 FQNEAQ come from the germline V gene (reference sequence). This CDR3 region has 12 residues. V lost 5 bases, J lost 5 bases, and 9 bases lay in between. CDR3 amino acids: CASSRTPETQYF. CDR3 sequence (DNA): TGTGCCAGCAGCCGGACTCCGGAGACCCAGTACTTC.

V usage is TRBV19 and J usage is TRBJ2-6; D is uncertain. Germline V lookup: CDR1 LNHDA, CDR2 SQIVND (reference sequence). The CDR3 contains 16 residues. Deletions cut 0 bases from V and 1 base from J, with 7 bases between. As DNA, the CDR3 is TGTGCCAGTAGTATAGATTTGTCATCTGGGGCCAACGTCCTGACTTTC. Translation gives CASSIDLSSGANVLTF.

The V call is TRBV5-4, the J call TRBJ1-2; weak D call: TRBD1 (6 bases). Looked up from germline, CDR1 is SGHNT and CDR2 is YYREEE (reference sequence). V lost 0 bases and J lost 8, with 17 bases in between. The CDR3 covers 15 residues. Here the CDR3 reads CASSLDRAVIDGYTF. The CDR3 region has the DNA TGTGCCAGCAGCTTGGACAGGGCGGTAATTGACGGCTACACCTTC. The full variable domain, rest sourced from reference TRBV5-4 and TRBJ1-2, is ETGVTQSPTHLIKTRGQQVTLRCSSQSGHNTVSWYQQALGQGPQFIFQYYREEENGRGNFPPRFSGLQFPNYSSELNVNALELDDSALYLCASSLDRAVIDGYTFGSGTRLTVV.

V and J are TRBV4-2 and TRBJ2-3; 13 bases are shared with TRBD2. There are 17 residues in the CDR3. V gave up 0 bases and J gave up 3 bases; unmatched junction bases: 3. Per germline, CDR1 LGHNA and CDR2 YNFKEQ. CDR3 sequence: CASSQDGTSGNTDTQYF. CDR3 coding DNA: TGTGCCAGCAGCCAAGATGGGACTAGCGGGAATACAGATACGCAGTATTTT.

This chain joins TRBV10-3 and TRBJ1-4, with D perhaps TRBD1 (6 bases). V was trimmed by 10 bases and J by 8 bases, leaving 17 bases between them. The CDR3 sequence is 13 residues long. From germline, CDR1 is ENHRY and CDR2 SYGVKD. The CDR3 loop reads CATQSGGGEKLFF. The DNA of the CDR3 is TGTGCCACTCAATCGGGGGGCGGGGAAAAACTGTTTTTT.

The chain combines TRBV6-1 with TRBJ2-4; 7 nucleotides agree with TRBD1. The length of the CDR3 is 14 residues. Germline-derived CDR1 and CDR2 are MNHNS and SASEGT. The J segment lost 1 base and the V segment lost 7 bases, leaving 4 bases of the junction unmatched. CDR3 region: CASTQTGAKNIQYF. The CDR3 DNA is TGTGCCAGCACTCAGACAGGGGCCAAAAACATTCAGTACTTC.

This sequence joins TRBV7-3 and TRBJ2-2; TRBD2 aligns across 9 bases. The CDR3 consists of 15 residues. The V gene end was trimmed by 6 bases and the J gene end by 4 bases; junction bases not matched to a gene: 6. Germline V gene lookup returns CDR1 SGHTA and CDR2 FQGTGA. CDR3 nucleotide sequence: TGTGCCAGCAGTTTAGCGGGAGCCAGCACCGGGGAGCTGTTTTTT. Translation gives CASSLAGASTGELFF.

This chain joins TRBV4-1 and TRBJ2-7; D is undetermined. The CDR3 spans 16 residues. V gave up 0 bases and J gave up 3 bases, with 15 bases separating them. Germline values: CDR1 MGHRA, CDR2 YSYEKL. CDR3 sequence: CASSQEKPPRSYEQYF. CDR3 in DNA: TGCGCCAGCAGCCAAGAAAAGCCGCCTCGGAGCTACGAGCAGTACTTC.

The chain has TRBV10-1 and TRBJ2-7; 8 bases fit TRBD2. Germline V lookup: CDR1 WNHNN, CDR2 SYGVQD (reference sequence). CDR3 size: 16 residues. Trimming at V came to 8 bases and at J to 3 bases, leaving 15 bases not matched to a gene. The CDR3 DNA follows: TGCGCCAGCTTGCCGGGGAGGGAAGCGGGGGTCTACGAGCAGTACTTC. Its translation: CASLPGREAGVYEQYF.

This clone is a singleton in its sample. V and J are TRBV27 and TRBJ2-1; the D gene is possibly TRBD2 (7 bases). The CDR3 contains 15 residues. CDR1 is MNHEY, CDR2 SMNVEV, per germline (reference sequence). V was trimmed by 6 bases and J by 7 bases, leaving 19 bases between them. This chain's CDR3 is CASSRGAAGSNEQFF. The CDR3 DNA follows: TGTGCCAGCAGCCGGGGGGCAGCGGGATCTAATGAGCAGTTCTTC.

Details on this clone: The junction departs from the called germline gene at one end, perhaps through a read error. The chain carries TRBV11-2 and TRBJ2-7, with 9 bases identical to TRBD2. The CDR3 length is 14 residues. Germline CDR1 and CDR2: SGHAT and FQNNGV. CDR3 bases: TGTGCCAGCAGGTCCAATAGCGGGAGAAGAGAAAGTTTCTTC. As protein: CASRSNSGRRESFF.

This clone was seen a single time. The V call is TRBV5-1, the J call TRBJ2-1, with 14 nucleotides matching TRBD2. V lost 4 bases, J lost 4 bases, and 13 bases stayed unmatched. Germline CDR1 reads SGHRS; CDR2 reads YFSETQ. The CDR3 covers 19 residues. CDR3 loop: CASSPGTSGSFRYYNEQFF. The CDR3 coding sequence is TGCGCCAGCAGCCCTGGGACTAGCGGGAGTTTTCGATATTACAATGAGCAGTTCTTC.

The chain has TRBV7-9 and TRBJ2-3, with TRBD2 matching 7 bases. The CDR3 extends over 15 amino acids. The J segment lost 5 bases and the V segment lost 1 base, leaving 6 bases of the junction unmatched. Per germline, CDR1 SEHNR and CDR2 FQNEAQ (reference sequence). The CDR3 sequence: CASSLGEGMKDTQYF. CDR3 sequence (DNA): TGTGCCAGCAGCTTAGGGGAGGGTATGAAAGATACGCAGTATTTT.